What follows are 26 T cell receptor beta chains derived from one specimen sequenced in a study of shared clonotypes between healthy human individuals. Sequenced by immunoSEQ multiplex PCR; TCRdb stores in-frame clones only, minus some. The sample shows hundreds of thousands of clones, about 98% of them seen only once. The naive CD8 subset, CD45RO-negative cells positively selected for CCR7, excluded terminally differentiated effector memory CD45RA+ cells. The sample comprised naive CD8+ T cells sorted from blood. These receptor sequences come from a man aged 25-40 years in good health.

The chain has TRBV10-3 and TRBJ2-7; 9 nucleotides align to TRBD2. With V trimmed by 10 bases and J by 4 bases, 8 bases remained unmatched. Germline V CDR1 and CDR2: ENHRY, SYGVKD. The CDR3 is 13 residues long. This CDR3 is CATLAGTNYEQYF. In DNA form, the CDR3 reads TGTGCCACCCTAGCGGGAACAAATTACGAGCAGTACTTC.

This clone was counted once. Written as DNA, the CDR3 is TGTGCCAGCAGTAGGGGGTACGAGCAGTACTTC. The encoded protein is CASSRGYEQYF. This chain connects TRBV25-1 to TRBJ2-7; D is possibly TRBD1 (6 bases). The CDR3 loop spans 11 amino acids. Trimming left V 5 bases short and J 4 bases short, with 6 bases between. The V gene's germline CDR1 is MGHDK and CDR2 SYGVNS.

V and J are TRBV7-9 and TRBJ2-1; TRBD1 matches at 7 bases. This CDR3 has 15 amino acids. The germline V gene has CDR1 SEHNR and CDR2 FQNEAQ (reference sequence). V shed 5 bases and J 0 bases; nucleotides not matched to a gene: 4. The CDR3 here is CASSLPGGSYNEQFF. DNA of the CDR3: TGTGCCAGCAGCCTTCCAGGGGGCTCCTACAATGAGCAGTTCTTC.

The chain has TRBV6-1 and TRBJ2-7, with 7 bases matching TRBD1. Germline-derived CDR1 and CDR2 are MNHNS and SASEGT. The ends lost 8 bases at V and 1 base at J; junction bases unmatched: 5. The CDR3 extends over 13 amino acids. In DNA, the CDR3 is TGTGCCAGCGCTGAGGGACAGTCCTACGAGCAGTACTTC. It codes for CASAEGQSYEQYF.

The chain couples TRBV11-3 to TRBJ2-1; a weak D match, TRBD2 (5 bases). CDR1 and CDR2 from the germline V gene are SGHNT and YENEEA. CDR3 size: 16 residues. Deletions cut 1 base from V and 2 bases from J, with 12 bases between. This chain's CDR3 is CASSLARGSTYNEQFF. CDR3 DNA sequence: TGTGCCAGCAGCTTAGCCCGGGGTTCTACCTACAATGAGCAGTTCTTC.

The chain couples TRBV19 to TRBJ2-7; D ambiguous. The length of the CDR3 is 14 residues. The germline gives CDR1 LNHDA, CDR2 SQIVND (reference sequence). V was cut by 5 bases and J by 3 bases, with 14 bases left in between. CDR3 in DNA: TGTGCCAGTAGTGAAGAGGACGGAATCTACGAGCAGTACTTC. Translation gives CASSEEDGIYEQYF.

The chain recombines TRBV29-1 with TRBJ2-7; 8 nucleotides line up with TRBD1. The CDR3 is made up of 12 amino acids. Germline V gene lookup returns CDR1 SQVTM and CDR2 ANQGSEA. The J segment lost 2 bases and the V segment lost 7 bases, leaving 4 bases of the junction unmatched. For the CDR3, the DNA is TGCAGCGCGATGACAGGGGCCTACGAGCAGTACTTC. Encoded protein: CSAMTGAYEQYF.

For the CDR3, the DNA is TGTGCCAGCATAGAGGGGGTCTACGAGCAGTACTTC. Amino acids: CASIEGVYEQYF. The rearrangement joins TRBV2 to TRBJ2-7, with a tentative D call TRBD1 (6 bases). Trimming cost V 7 bases and J 3 bases, with 10 bases left between them. CDR3 length: 12 amino acids. CDR1 SNHLY and CDR2 FYNNEI come from the germline V gene. Looking up the rest from reference TRBV2 and TRBJ2-7 gives the full variable domain: EPEVTQTPSHQVTQMGQEVILRCVPISNHLYFYWYRQILGQKVEFLVSFYNNEISEKSEIFDDQFSVERPDGSNFTLKIRSTKLEDSAMYFCASIEGVYEQYFGPGTRLTVT.

This chain links TRBV29-1 with TRBJ2-5; D perhaps matches TRBD1 (6 bases). Trimming pared 4 bases from V and 0 bases from J, leaving 15 bases between. The germline V gene has CDR1 SQVTM and CDR2 ANQGSEA. The length of the CDR3 is 15 residues. CDR3 coding DNA: TGCAGCGTTGTTAGGGGACACGTCTACCAAGAGACCCAGTACTTC. Translation gives CSVVRGHVYQETQYF.

V and J are TRBV21-1 and TRBJ1-1; the tabulated D call, TRBD1, remains unverified against the DNA. TRBV21-1 is labeled a pseudogene. This CDR3 has 18 residues. The CDR3 sequence is CATRYMAPRQGLDTEAFF. In DNA, the CDR3 is TGTGCCACCCGCTACATGGCCCCCCGACAGGGACTGGACACTGAAGCTTTCTTT.

The chain recombines TRBV29-1 with TRBJ2-4, with 14 positions matching TRBD2. The CDR3 totals 14 residues. CDR1 SQVTM and CDR2 ANQGSEA come from the germline V gene. The CDR3 reads CSVMGLAGVNIQYF. For the CDR3, the DNA is TGCAGTGTCATGGGACTAGCGGGAGTAAACATTCAGTACTTC.

This sequence joins TRBV7-9 and TRBJ2-5; possibly TRBD1 for D (5 bases). The CDR3 length is 15 residues. CDR1 is SEHNR and CDR2 is FQNEAQ in the germline V gene (reference sequence). Deletions cut 5 bases from V and 10 bases from J, with 23 bases between. DNA of the CDR3: TGTGCCAGCAGCCCTCAGGGATCTGGGCAGCAGGGCCAGTACTTC. It codes for CASSPQGSGQQGQYF.

This clone was seen a single time. The chain is built from TRBV15 and TRBJ1-5; TRBD1 agrees at 10 bases. The germline gives CDR1 LNHNV, CDR2 YYDKDF (reference sequence). The V and J ends lost 2 bases and 5 bases, in that order; junction bases with no gene match: 3. This CDR3 region has 15 residues. The CDR3 DNA sequence: TGTGCCACCAGCAGAATGACAGGGGGCGATCAGCCCCAGCATTTT. It encodes CATSRMTGGDQPQHF.

The genes are TRBV4-1 and TRBJ1-4; TRBD1 agrees at 9 bases. The V and J ends lost 1 base and 8 bases, in that order; junction bases with no gene match: 11. The CDR3 is 17 residues long. Germline V gene data show CDR1 as MGHRA and CDR2 as YSYEKL. In DNA, the CDR3 is TGCGCCAGCAGCCAAGGCGTCCTGACAGGGGGTCAGGAAAAACTGTTTTTT. Translating it yields CASSQGVLTGGQEKLFF.

J is TRBJ2-1 and V is TRBV2, with 11 bases matching TRBD1. The CDR3 has 16 residues. Unmatched junction bases numbered 9, after V lost 4 bases and J lost 7 bases. Germline V gene lookup returns CDR1 SNHLY and CDR2 FYNNEI. Written as DNA, the CDR3 is TGTGCCAGCAGTGGCTCGGACAGGGGGCGCGGGAATGAGCAGTTCTTC. Its protein is CASSGSDRGRGNEQFF.

V is TRBV29-1 and J is TRBJ2-5; D is possibly TRBD1 (6 bases). From germline, CDR1 is SQVTM and CDR2 ANQGSEA. The CDR3 is 13 residues long. V was trimmed by 1 base and J by 4 bases, leaving 10 bases between them. CDR3 in amino acids: CSVEVRGPETQYF. DNA of the CDR3: TGCAGCGTTGAAGTCAGGGGTCCAGAGACCCAGTACTTC.

This clone was picked up one time. The rearrangement links TRBV27 to TRBJ1-1; D is uncertain. Germline-derived CDR1 and CDR2 are MNHEY and SMNVEV (reference sequence). The CDR3 loop spans 14 amino acids. Deletions cut 8 bases from V and 1 base from J, with 14 bases between. This CDR3 is CASHDVQANTEAFF. As DNA, the CDR3 is TGTGCCAGCCATGACGTACAAGCGAACACTGAAGCTTTCTTT.

The V call is TRBV5-1, the J call TRBJ2-1; 10 bases map to TRBD2. The CDR3 is made up of 16 amino acids. The germline V gene encodes CDR1 SGHRS and CDR2 YFSETQ. V dropped 4 bases and J dropped 7; count of bases not matched to a gene: 11. Here the CDR3 reads CASSPGLAGEGNEQFF. CDR3 DNA: TGCGCCAGCAGCCCGGGCCTAGCGGGAGAAGGTAATGAGCAGTTCTTC.

This chain connects TRBV28 to TRBJ2-7; 9 nucleotides align to TRBD1. V was clipped by 3 bases and J by 2 bases; unmatched bases: 5. CDR3 length: 15 residues. CDR1 and CDR2 from the germline V gene are MDHEN and SYDVKM. The CDR3, as DNA: TGTGCCAGCAGTTTTGACAGGGGGTGGACCTACGAGCAGTACTTC. It yields the protein CASSFDRGWTYEQYF.

The chain couples TRBV7-2 to TRBJ2-7, with D maybe TRBD2 (5 bases). There are 16 residues in the CDR3. CDR1 is SGHTA and CDR2 is FQGNSA in the germline V gene. Trimming took 1 base from V and 2 from J, leaving 15 bases between them. CDR3 DNA sequence: TGTGCCAGCAGCTTAGAGATGCGGGTGGGTCCCTACGAGCAGTACTTC. Amino acids: CASSLEMRVGPYEQYF.

The chain uses TRBV4-1 and TRBJ2-7; possible D gene TRBD2, 5 bases. V gave up 1 base and J gave up 4 bases, with 17 bases separating them. This CDR3 spans 16 amino acids. Germline V CDR1 and CDR2: MGHRA, YSYEKL. DNA of the CDR3: TGCGCCAGCAGCCAAGCCGCCGCGGGCCGAGAATACGAGCAGTACTTC. It translates to CASSQAAAGREYEQYF.

The rearrangement uses TRBV11-2 and TRBJ2-7; TRBD2 aligns across 14 bases. The V gene's germline CDR1 is SGHAT and CDR2 FQNNGV. The CDR3 loop spans 17 amino acids. V shed 6 bases, J shed 2 bases, and the junction held 9 bases outside the gene matches. CDR3 residues: CASSEGTSGSVAYEQYF. Written as DNA, the CDR3 is TGTGCCAGCAGTGAAGGGACTAGCGGGAGTGTCGCCTACGAGCAGTACTTC.

The genes are TRBV11-2 and TRBJ2-1, with 10 bases identical to TRBD2. J gave up 4 bases and V 4 bases, and 4 bases lay outside the gene matches. The CDR3 covers 15 residues. The germline V gene has CDR1 SGHAT and CDR2 FQNNGV. The CDR3 reads CASSWTSGGYNEQFF. The CDR3 DNA is TGTGCCAGCAGCTGGACTAGCGGAGGTTACAATGAGCAGTTCTTC. Variable domain in full (rest from reference TRBV11-2 and TRBJ2-1): EAGVAQSPRYKIIEKRQSVAFWCNPISGHATLYWYQQILGQGPKLLIQFQNNGVVDDSQLPKDRFSAERLKGVDSTLKIQPAKLEDSAVYLCASSWTSGGYNEQFFGPGTRLTVL.

The genes are TRBV13 and TRBJ1-2, with D maybe TRBD1 (5 bases). CDR1 and CDR2 from the germline V gene are PRHDT and FYEKMQ (reference sequence). Trimming removed 2 bases at V and 8 bases at J, with 18 bases between. The CDR3 has 15 amino acids. The CDR3 region is CASSLRGTNVRGYTF. The CDR3 bases are TGTGCCAGCAGCTTACGGGGCACAAACGTGAGAGGCTACACCTTC.

Turning to this clone: Other DNA sequences within the sample encode an identical CDR3. The chain recombines TRBV7-2 with TRBJ2-7; D gene uncertain. Per germline, CDR1 SGHTA and CDR2 FQGNSA. The CDR3 covers 12 residues. V was clipped by 1 base and J by 3 bases, with 4 bases between them. DNA of the CDR3: TGTGCCAGCAGCTTAGTAGGCTACGAGCAGTACTTC. Its translation is CASSLVGYEQYF.

The CDR3 sequence: CASSDPGARIYEQYF. CDR3 bases: TGTGCCAGCAGCGATCCAGGGGCGAGAATTTACGAGCAGTACTTC. V is TRBV9 and J is TRBJ2-7; D possibly corresponds to TRBD1 (6 bases). The germline V gene encodes CDR1 SGDLS and CDR2 YYNGEE. Deletions cut 3 bases from V and 4 bases from J, with 17 bases between. CDR3 length equals 15 residues.